One and the same sample provided the 21 T cell receptor beta chains below, sequenced in a study of T-cell memory formation after mild COVID-19. TCRdb re-derived calls from the 5' RACE reads in MiXCR, one entry per CDR3 protein. The sample includes roughly 35,000 distinct CDR3 sequences, around 21% of them seen just once. The sequencing input was PBMCs or a T cell subset sorted from them (not recorded which). Every receptor here comes from an adult who had mild COVID-19 (a few samples of this study predate the infection). Cell type and time point are not known.

V gene TRBV4-1 combines with J gene TRBJ1-5; D remains ambiguous. V was trimmed by 0 bases and J by 0 bases, leaving 6 bases between them. This CDR3 spans 15 amino acids. CDR1 is MGHRA and CDR2 is YSYEKL in the germline V gene. The CDR3 is CASSQDPYSNQPQHF. In DNA form, the CDR3 reads TGCGCCAGCAGCCAAGATCCCTATAGCAATCAGCCCCAGCATTTT.

This clonotype showed up many times. The CDR3 protein is CASSLDQETQYF. The CDR3 bases are TGCGCCAGCAGCTTAGACCAAGAGACCCAGTACTTC. The rearrangement uses TRBV5-1 and TRBJ2-5; D unresolved. V lost 2 bases and J 0 bases, leaving 2 bases between the germline ends. The CDR3 extends over 12 amino acids. CDR1 is SGHRS and CDR2 is YFSETQ in the germline V gene.

The CDR3 sequence is CASSMHRGLRDEQFF. CDR3 DNA sequence: TGTGCCAGTAGTATGCACCGGGGGTTGAGGGATGAGCAGTTCTTC. The chain links TRBV19 to TRBJ2-1, with D possibly being TRBD2 (6 bases). The CDR3 length is 15 residues. V shed 3 bases and J shed 8 bases, with 17 bases lying between them. The germline CDR1 and CDR2 sequences are LNHDA and SQIVND (reference sequence).

This clonotype occurred many times. This chain links TRBV7-9 with TRBJ2-1; 12 bases align to TRBD1. This CDR3 region has 16 residues. Germline CDR1 is SEHNR and CDR2 is FQNEAQ (reference sequence). V lost 4 bases to trimming and J lost 4 bases; unmatched junction nucleotides: 5. The CDR3 DNA is TGTGCCAGCAGCTGGGGGGACAGGGGGCGGTACAATGAGCAGTTCTTC. Protein: CASSWGDRGRYNEQFF.

The chain carries TRBV6-5 and TRBJ1-1; unclear D gene. The V end was cut by 3 bases, the J end by 0 bases, with 5 bases between. The CDR3 covers 13 residues. The germline CDR1 and CDR2 sequences are MNHEY and SVGAGI. This chain's CDR3 is CASSYELNTEAFF. The CDR3 bases are TGTGCCAGCAGTTATGAGCTGAACACTGAAGCTTTCTTT.

A single count supports this clonotype. The chain recombines TRBV6-2 or TRBV6-3 with TRBJ1-5; possible D gene TRBD1, 5 bases. CDR3 length equals 18 residues. Trimming pared 3 bases from V and 0 bases from J, leaving 18 bases between. Germline lookup yields CDR1 MNHEY and CDR2 SVGEGT. This CDR3 reads CASSYGDGRLFSNQPQHF. As DNA, the CDR3 is TGTGCCAGCAGTTATGGGGACGGAAGGTTGTTTAGCAATCAGCCCCAGCATTTT.

This clonotype was observed many times. This sequence joins TRBV3-1 and TRBJ1-1, with TRBD1 as a possible D gene (5 bases). The length of the CDR3 is 14 residues. Per germline, CDR1 LGHDT and CDR2 YNNKEL (reference sequence). V lost 5 bases and J lost 1, with 11 bases in between. CDR3 amino acids: CASSLRGRNTEAFF. The CDR3 DNA reads TGTGCCAGCAGCTTGCGGGGACGGAACACTGAAGCTTTCTTT.

This clonotype is labeled as medium-sized. This chain joins TRBV5-5 and TRBJ2-2; no definite D call. V was shortened by 0 bases and J by 2 bases, with 2 bases between the two germline ends. There are 13 residues in the CDR3. CDR1 is SGHKS and CDR2 is YYEKEE in the germline V gene (reference sequence). CDR3 bases: TGTGCCAGCAGCTTGGCCAACACCGGGGAGCTGTTTTTT. It specifies CASSLANTGELFF.

There are many counts of this clonotype. The J gene is TRBJ2-3, the V gene TRBV7-9; D unresolved. CDR1 and CDR2 from the germline V gene are SEHNR and FQNEAQ (reference sequence). This CDR3 is 14 amino acids long. Trimming left V 5 bases short and J 1 base short, with 10 bases between. In DNA form, the CDR3 reads TGTGCCAGCAGCCCCGTCGCGGGCACAGATACGCAGTATTTT. Translating it yields CASSPVAGTDTQYF.

This clonotype was seen repeatedly, ten times or more. This sequence joins TRBV6-5 and TRBJ2-7; D gene unclear. The ends were cut back, 0 bases at V and 1 base at J, with 10 bases in the middle. Germline CDR1 reads MNHEY; CDR2 reads SVGAGI. This CDR3 has 15 residues. The CDR3: CASSYSIWQSYEQYF. CDR3 coding DNA: TGTGCCAGCAGTTACTCGATTTGGCAGTCCTACGAGCAGTACTTC.

This clonotype was detected ten times or more. This sequence joins TRBV7-9 and TRBJ2-5; D is unresolved. Deletions cut 5 bases from V and 1 base from J, with 8 bases between. The germline CDR1 and CDR2 sequences are SEHNR and FQNEAQ (reference sequence). The CDR3 consists of 13 residues. CDR3 sequence: CASSPVPQETQYF. In DNA, the CDR3 is TGTGCCAGCAGCCCCGTTCCCCAAGAGACCCAGTACTTC. Using reference TRBV7-9 and TRBJ2-5 for the parts outside the CDR3, the full variable domain is DTGVSQNPRHKITKRGQNVTFRCDPISEHNRLYWYRQTLGQGPEFLTYFQNEAQLEKSRLLSDRFSAERPKGSFSTLEIQRTEQGDSAMYLCASSPVPQETQYFGPGTRLLVL.

This clonotype appeared a few times. The CDR3 region is CASSLGLRLDEQFF. In nucleotides, the CDR3 is TGTGCCAGCAGTTTGGGGCTCCGCTTGGATGAGCAGTTCTTC. The chain uses TRBV12-3 or TRBV12-4 and TRBJ2-1; the D gene is possibly TRBD1 (5 bases). This CDR3 has 14 amino acids. With 3 bases removed from V and 8 bases from J, the gap between germline ends came to 14 bases.

This clonotype was seen many times. This sequence joins TRBV20-1 and TRBJ2-1; the D is unclear. V lost 6 bases and J 3 bases, leaving 15 bases between the germline ends. Germline values: CDR1 DFQATT, CDR2 SNEGSKA (reference sequence). CDR3 length equals 14 residues. The CDR3: CSAPKSRHYNEQFF. CDR3 coding DNA: TGCAGTGCCCCTAAGTCCAGGCACTACAATGAGCAGTTCTTC.

This chain links TRBV7-9 with TRBJ1-1; no reliable D call. The CDR3 is 14 residues long. Trimming left V 5 bases short and J 1 base short, with 11 bases between. CDR1 and CDR2 (germline): SEHNR, FQNEAQ (reference sequence). The CDR3 DNA reads TGTGCCAGCAGCCCAGCGGTCGGGAACACTGAAGCTTTCTTT. It codes for CASSPAVGNTEAFF.

The CDR3 nucleotides are TGTGCCAGTAGTATAGTAGGGGAGAACACCGGGGAGCTGTTTTTT. This encodes CASSIVGENTGELFF. The rearrangement uses TRBV19 and TRBJ2-2; TRBD1 might be the D (5 bases). CDR3 length: 15 amino acids. V was pared by 1 base and J by 1 base, with 7 bases between. CDR1 LNHDA and CDR2 SQIVND come from the germline V gene (reference sequence).

This clonotype was picked up many times. CDR3 nucleotides: TGTGCCAGCTCACCACCCCGGTTAGCGGGAGGACCCACAGATACGCAGTATTTT. Translated, it gives CASSPPRLAGGPTDTQYF. This chain joins TRBV18 and TRBJ2-3, with 10 bases matching TRBD2. This CDR3 has 18 amino acids. CDR1 and CDR2 from the germline V gene are KGHSH and LQKENI. The V and J ends lost 0 bases and 2 bases, in that order; junction bases with no gene match: 8.

The rearrangement joins TRBV7-9 to TRBJ1-2, with D maybe TRBD1 (5 bases). V lost 5 bases and J lost 7, with 20 bases in between. Per the germline V gene, CDR1 is SEHNR and CDR2 is FQNEAQ (reference sequence). The CDR3 extends over 15 amino acids. The CDR3 reads CASSGRGGWIGGYTF. CDR3 nucleotides: TGTGCCAGCAGCGGACGGGGGGGATGGATAGGTGGCTACACCTTC. The variable domain in full, completed from reference TRBV7-9 and TRBJ1-2, reads DTGVSQNPRHKITKRGQNVTFRCDPISEHNRLYWYRQTLGQGPEFLTYFQNEAQLEKSRLLSDRFSAERPKGSFSTLEIQRTEQGDSAMYLCASSGRGGWIGGYTFGSGTRLTVV.

The sample holds a few counts of this clonotype. The chain uses TRBV12-3 or TRBV12-4 and TRBJ2-2, with TRBD1 identical over 9 bases. V trimming: 5 bases; J trimming: 3 bases; junction bases outside the gene matches: 10. The CDR3 has 17 amino acids. The CDR3 region has the DNA TGTGCCAGCAGTCTATACAGGGGGCCAAGGGACACCGGGGAGCTGTTTTTT. As protein: CASSLYRGPRDTGELFF.

This clonotype was recorded at least ten times. V is TRBV28 and J is TRBJ1-5; TRBD1 agrees at 11 bases. The CDR3 length is 16 residues. Germline assignment: CDR1 MDHEN and CDR2 SYDVKM. The ends lost 5 bases at V and 0 bases at J; junction bases unmatched: 3. The CDR3 here is CASSTGQGASNQPQHF. The DNA of the CDR3 is TGTGCCAGCAGTACAGGACAGGGGGCTAGCAATCAGCCCCAGCATTTT. Full variable domain (outside the CDR3, taken from reference TRBV28 and TRBJ1-5): DVKVTQSSRYLVKRTGEKVFLECVQDMDHENMFWYRQDPGLGLRLIYFSYDVKMKEKGDIPEGYSVSREKKERFSLILESASTNQTSMYLCASSTGQGASNQPQHFGDGTRLSIL.

This clonotype was seen many times. The chain recombines TRBV12-3 or TRBV12-4 with TRBJ2-2; 11 positions agree with TRBD2. V gave up 11 bases and J gave up 3 bases; unmatched junction bases: 2. The CDR3 is 13 amino acids. CDR3 protein: CAVLAGDTGELFF. CDR3 nucleotides: TGTGCCGTACTAGCGGGAGACACCGGGGAGCTGTTTTTT.

This clonotype was counted at least ten times. J is TRBJ2-6 and V is TRBV29-1, with D uncertain. Germline CDR1 and CDR2: SQVTM and ANQGSEA. The CDR3 extends over 13 amino acids. Between the trimmed V and J ends, which lost 4 bases and 4 bases, there was a span of 8 bases. In DNA form, the CDR3 reads TGCAGCGTTGTGGGATCCGGGGCCAACGTCCTGACTTTC. Its protein product is CSVVGSGANVLTF.